Below, one T cell receptor beta chain is given with its context. This sample stems from a study of blood T cell repertoires in COVID-19. Study overall: Sample material is recorded as cDNA or gDNA derived from T cells, B-cell-depleted T cells, or PBMCs.

Sequenced by immunoSEQ multiplex PCR; TCRdb stores in-frame clones only, minus some. The table includes a few hundred thousand clones, roughly 87% detected once. CDR3 size: 18 residues. The TCR originated in a woman under 40 who had recovered from COVID-19. The sample taken for sequencing was PBMCs or T cells enriched from blood (not recorded which). V gene TRBV12-1 combines with J gene TRBJ1-2. TRBV12-1 is a pseudogene. This CDR3 is CASSCGPGGAIVDYGYTF. The CDR3 DNA reads TGTGCCAGCAGCTGTGGCCCCGGGGGGGCGATAGTTGACTATGGCTACACCTTC.